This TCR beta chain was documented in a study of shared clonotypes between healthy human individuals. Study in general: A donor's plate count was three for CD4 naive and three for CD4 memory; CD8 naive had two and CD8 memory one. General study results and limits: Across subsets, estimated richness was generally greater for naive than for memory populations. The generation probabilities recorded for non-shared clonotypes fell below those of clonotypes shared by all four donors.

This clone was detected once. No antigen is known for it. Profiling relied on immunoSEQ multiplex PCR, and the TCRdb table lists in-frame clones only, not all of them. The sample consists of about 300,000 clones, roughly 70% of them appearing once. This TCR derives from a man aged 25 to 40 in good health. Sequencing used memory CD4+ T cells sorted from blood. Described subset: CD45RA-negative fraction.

CDR3 protein: CASRLTGAGNTIYF. The CDR3 coding sequence is TGCGCCAGCAGACTGACAGGGGCTGGAAACACCATATATTTT. The genes are TRBV5-1 and TRBJ1-3, with 8 bases lining up with TRBD1. Trimming took 5 bases from V and 2 from J; bases not matched to a gene: 3. Germline assignment: CDR1 SGHRS and CDR2 YFSETQ. The CDR3 has 14 residues.